These 31 T cell receptor beta chains share one sample of origin, sequenced in a study of vaccination and CD4 T cells after COVID-19. What these receptors recognize is not known. The treatment denotes: roughly 11-day PBMC culture with coronavirus spike peptide pools or control peptides (ViraFEST assay). Cultured CD4+ T cell DNA was sequenced using the Oncomine TCR Beta short-read assay. TCRdb re-called the PCR reads with MiXCR, one entry per CDR3 protein. The data contain over 10,000 distinct CDR3 sequences, 35% to 45% of them seen just once; the ten biggest clones take up around 17%. The source material was cultured CD4+ T cells from blood. Receptors were obtained from a human donor with COVID-19.

This CDR3 reads CASSSQGASDTQYF. Written as DNA, the CDR3 is TGTGCCAGCAGCTCCCAGGGCGCGTCAGATACGCAGTATTTT. The J gene is TRBJ2-3, the V gene TRBV5-4, with D tentatively TRBD1 (5 bases). Trimming took off 3 bases at V and 4 bases at J, with 12 bases between the two ends. The germline CDR1 and CDR2 sequences are SGHNT and YYREEE (reference sequence). The CDR3 length is 14 residues.

V usage is TRBV27 and J usage is TRBJ1-1; D is perhaps TRBD1 (6 bases). The CDR3 contains 15 residues. Germline loops: CDR1 MNHEY, CDR2 SMNVEV (reference sequence). Trimming pared 7 bases from V and 0 bases from J, leaving 15 bases between. Here the CDR3 DNA reads TGTGCCAGCAAAGGGACGGGGGCCGTGAACACTGAAGCTTTCTTT. Translating gives CASKGTGAVNTEAFF.

This clonotype showed up just once. The rearrangement links TRBV19 to TRBJ1-1; D perhaps matches TRBD1 (6 bases). The CDR3 loop spans 15 amino acids. From germline, CDR1 is LNHDA and CDR2 SQIVND (reference sequence). The germline V and J ends were trimmed by 3 bases and 1 base, with 12 bases remaining between them. The CDR3 loop reads CASSIGTLKNTEAFF. The CDR3 region has the DNA TGTGCCAGTAGTATCGGGACATTAAAGAACACTGAAGCTTTCTTT.

In its sample, this clonotype was seen once. V gene TRBV5-4 combines with J gene TRBJ1-5; a weak D match, TRBD1 (6 bases). CDR1 SGHNT and CDR2 YYREEE come from the germline V gene (reference sequence). V was shortened by 3 bases and J by 1 base, with 8 bases between the two germline ends. The CDR3 has 14 amino acids. The CDR3 is CASSSQGSNQPQHF. Here the CDR3 DNA reads TGTGCCAGCAGCTCACAGGGAAGCAATCAGCCCCAGCATTTT. Full variable domain (remainder filled in from reference TRBV5-4 and TRBJ1-5): ETGVTQSPTHLIKTRGQQVTLRCSSQSGHNTVSWYQQALGQGPQFIFQYYREEENGRGNFPPRFSGLQFPNYSSELNVNALELDDSALYLCASSSQGSNQPQHFGDGTRLSIL.

The chain has TRBV4-1 and TRBJ2-7; D is ambiguous. CDR3 length: 15 amino acids. Trimming removed 0 bases at V and 1 base at J, with 10 bases between. Germline CDR1 reads MGHRA; CDR2 reads YSYEKL. This chain's CDR3 is CASSQDWPGSYEQYF. Here the CDR3 DNA reads TGCGCCAGCAGCCAAGATTGGCCGGGTTCCTACGAGCAGTACTTC.

This chain joins TRBV5-4 and TRBJ2-3; maybe TRBD1 (6 bases). Trimming left V 5 bases short and J 2 bases short, with 12 bases between. The CDR3 spans 14 residues. Germline lookup yields CDR1 SGHNT and CDR2 YYREEE (reference sequence). The CDR3 region is CASRSQGVTDTQYF. CDR3 DNA sequence: TGTGCCAGCAGATCACAGGGTGTCACAGATACGCAGTATTTT.

There are a few counts of this clonotype. The V call is TRBV5-1, the J call TRBJ1-2; D is perhaps TRBD1 (5 bases). The germline gives CDR1 SGHRS, CDR2 YFSETQ. V was clipped by 5 bases and J by 8 bases, with 16 bases between them. The CDR3 sequence is 13 residues long. Here the CDR3 DNA reads TGCGCCAGCAGAACGGGCGGGGCCGGCGGCTACACCTTC. Amino acid sequence: CASRTGGAGGYTF.

The chain couples TRBV4-2 to TRBJ2-3; D might be TRBD1 (5 bases). The germline V and J ends were trimmed by 0 bases and 2 bases, with 9 bases remaining between them. This CDR3 is 15 amino acids long. Germline-derived CDR1 and CDR2 are LGHNA and YNFKEQ. Here the CDR3 reads CASSQEGPYTDTQYF. The CDR3 bases are TGTGCCAGCAGCCAAGAGGGGCCTTACACAGATACGCAGTATTTT.

The gene calls are TRBV20-1 and TRBJ2-5, with 9 positions matching TRBD2. Germline-derived CDR1 and CDR2 are DFQATT and SNEGSKA (reference sequence). Trimming cost V 3 bases and J 4 bases; bases outside gene matches: 9. This CDR3 contains 15 residues. Written as DNA, the CDR3 is TGCAGTGCTAGTCTTGCTCTAGCGGGGATAGAGACCCAGTACTTC. Translating it yields CSASLALAGIETQYF.

This clonotype was detected only once. The V gene is TRBV5-1, the J gene TRBJ2-7; D perhaps matches TRBD1 (5 bases). V gave up 4 bases and J gave up 2 bases, with 10 bases separating them. CDR1 is SGHRS and CDR2 is YFSETQ in the germline V gene. The CDR3 loop spans 13 amino acids. The CDR3 nucleotides read TGCGCCAGCAGCCCCGACAGAGCCTACGAGCAGTACTTC. Translation gives CASSPDRAYEQYF.

The DNA for the CDR3 is TGTGCCAGTAGTCAGGGGGTATCCCAAACGGGTGGCTACACCTTC. Protein: CASSQGVSQTGGYTF. The chain carries TRBV19 and TRBJ1-2; 7 nucleotides agree with TRBD1. With V trimmed by 5 bases and J by 7 bases, 13 bases remained unmatched. The CDR3 totals 15 residues. The germline V gene has CDR1 LNHDA and CDR2 SQIVND (reference sequence).

The chain carries TRBV7-8 and TRBJ2-7; TRBD1 agrees at 9 bases. This CDR3 contains 16 residues. V dropped 1 base and J dropped 5; count of bases not matched to a gene: 9. Per the germline V gene, CDR1 is SGHVS and CDR2 is FQNEAQ. CDR3 loop: CASSLGDRVIGNEQYF. The CDR3 DNA follows: TGTGCCAGCAGCTTAGGGGACAGGGTGATAGGGAACGAGCAGTACTTC.

V gene TRBV4-1 combines with J gene TRBJ1-2, with D possibly TRBD1 on 5 matching bases. The CDR3 consists of 14 residues. CDR1 MGHRA and CDR2 YSYEKL come from the germline V gene. Trimming cost V 3 bases and J 4 bases, with 12 bases left between them. DNA of the CDR3: TGCGCCAGCAGCCAGGCCTGGGACCTCTATGGCTACACCTTC. Translation: CASSQAWDLYGYTF.

This clonotype came up a few times. The chain uses TRBV20-1 and TRBJ2-7; 11 bases agree with TRBD2. Per germline, CDR1 DFQATT and CDR2 SNEGSKA (reference sequence). This CDR3 is built from 14 residues. V dropped 1 base and J dropped 4; count of bases not matched to a gene: 3. DNA for the CDR3: TGCAGTGCTAGAGGGACTAGCGGGCCGTACGAGCAGTACTTC. Its protein product is CSARGTSGPYEQYF.

V gene TRBV5-4 combines with J gene TRBJ2-3; 9 bases fit TRBD2. The CDR3 extends over 16 amino acids. Germline lookup yields CDR1 SGHNT and CDR2 YYREEE (reference sequence). The V segment lost 4 bases and the J segment 2 bases; nucleotides outside the gene matches: 8. CDR3 sequence: CASSKRGGAATDTQYF. CDR3 DNA sequence: TGTGCCAGCAGCAAACGCGGGGGGGCGGCCACAGATACGCAGTATTTT.

V gene TRBV19 combines with J gene TRBJ2-6; no definite D call. With 5 bases removed from V and 2 bases from J, the gap between germline ends came to 13 bases. The CDR3 covers 16 residues. Germline V lookup: CDR1 LNHDA, CDR2 SQIVND (reference sequence). The CDR3 DNA sequence: TGTGCCAGTAGTCCGAGGATTTCCCCTGGGGCCAACGTCCTGACTTTC. Its translation: CASSPRISPGANVLTF.

The chain joins TRBV29-1 to TRBJ1-4; 7 bases align to TRBD1. V lost 6 bases, J lost 0 bases, and 4 bases stayed unmatched. This CDR3 region has 14 residues. Germline CDR1 reads SQVTM; CDR2 reads ANQGSEA. CDR3 amino acids: CSVTGLTTNEKLFF. The DNA of the CDR3 is TGCAGCGTGACAGGGTTAACAACTAATGAAAAACTGTTTTTT.

This clonotype was picked up a small number of times. V and J are TRBV28 and TRBJ1-6; unclear D gene. The CDR3 extends over 14 amino acids. Trimming took 8 bases from V and 2 from J, leaving 10 bases between them. Germline values: CDR1 MDHEN, CDR2 SYDVKM. This chain's CDR3 is CASWSNTYNSPLHF. DNA for the CDR3: TGTGCCAGCTGGTCGAACACCTATAATTCACCCCTCCACTTT.

This clonotype turned up a few times. The chain recombines TRBV27 with TRBJ2-5, with 8 bases matching TRBD2. The CDR3 extends over 15 amino acids. Germline V gene data show CDR1 as MNHEY and CDR2 as SMNVEV (reference sequence). The junction had 4 bases not matched to a gene; V was cut back by 3 bases and J by 1 base. The CDR3 loop is CASSFLRGVQETQYF. The CDR3, as DNA: TGTGCCAGCAGTTTTTTGCGGGGGGTCCAAGAGACCCAGTACTTC.

The chain has TRBV7-3 and TRBJ2-3, with 9 bases that match TRBD1. Looked up from germline, CDR1 is SGHTA and CDR2 is FQGTGA. The trim removed 5 bases at V and 12 bases at J, leaving 6 bases unmatched. There are 12 residues in the CDR3. CDR3 protein: CASSGRDREQYF. In DNA form, the CDR3 reads TGTGCCAGCAGCGGCCGGGACAGGGAACAGTATTTT.

V is TRBV19 and J is TRBJ1-1, with D hard to call. CDR1 is LNHDA, CDR2 SQIVND, per germline (reference sequence). The CDR3 sequence is 11 residues long. Trimming pared 4 bases from V and 6 bases from J, leaving 6 bases between. CDR3: CASSKVAEAFF. In nucleotides, the CDR3 is TGTGCCAGTAGTAAGGTGGCTGAAGCTTTCTTT.

The V call is TRBV28, the J call TRBJ1-5; TRBD1 aligns across 8 bases. Germline values: CDR1 MDHEN, CDR2 SYDVKM. This CDR3 comprises 15 residues. With V trimmed by 1 base and J by 4 bases, 3 bases remained unmatched. The CDR3 here is CASSLSGGGNQPQHF. Here the CDR3 DNA reads TGTGCCAGCAGTTTATCAGGGGGCGGTAATCAGCCCCAGCATTTT.

J is TRBJ2-2 and V is TRBV20-1; tentatively, D is TRBD1 (6 bases). Trimming cost V 4 bases and J 1 base, with 10 bases left between them. The CDR3 runs 14 residues. Germline CDR1 is DFQATT and CDR2 is SNEGSKA (reference sequence). CDR3 region: CSATGHWNTGELFF. The CDR3 coding sequence is TGCAGTGCTACGGGACACTGGAACACCGGGGAGCTGTTTTTT.

This clonotype was counted between two and nine times. The CDR3 region is CASSPQIGRSTEAFF. In DNA form, the CDR3 reads TGTGCCAGCAGCCCGCAGATTGGAAGGAGCACTGAAGCTTTCTTT. The chain recombines TRBV7-2 with TRBJ1-1; D unclear. Trimming removed 5 bases from V and 4 bases from J, with 17 bases in between. CDR1 and CDR2 from the germline V gene are SGHTA and FQGNSA. This CDR3 region has 15 residues.

Turning to this clonotype: At one boundary the junction diverges from the germline segment, which might be a read error. The CDR3 is CASSFTLSHEQYF. The DNA of the CDR3 is TGTGCCAGCAGTTTCACACTCTCCCACGAGCAGTACTTC. The V gene is TRBV27, the J gene TRBJ2-7; no definite D call. The CDR3 is made up of 13 amino acids. CDR1 and CDR2 from the germline V gene are MNHEY and SMNVEV (reference sequence).

The gene calls are TRBV4-3 and TRBJ1-2; 9 positions match TRBD1. V was clipped by 0 bases and J by 8 bases; unmatched bases: 7. The CDR3 is made up of 15 amino acids. The germline gives CDR1 LGHNA, CDR2 YSLEER. The CDR3 loop reads CASSQDWDRVSGYTF. CDR3 nucleotides: TGCGCCAGCAGCCAAGACTGGGACAGGGTATCCGGCTACACCTTC.

The chain carries TRBV7-9 and TRBJ1-2; D not resolved. This CDR3 has 13 amino acids. Trimming removed 1 base from V and 7 bases from J, with 10 bases in between. CDR1 and CDR2 from the germline V gene are SEHNR and FQNEAQ (reference sequence). The CDR3 loop reads CASSLDSMGGYTF. In DNA, the CDR3 is TGTGCCAGCAGCTTAGATAGCATGGGTGGCTACACCTTC.

The rearrangement joins TRBV5-4 to TRBJ1-3; TRBD1 is a possible D gene (5 bases). Trimming stripped 4 bases from V and 8 bases from J, with 13 bases between. Germline V gives CDR1 SGHNT, CDR2 YYREEE (reference sequence). CDR3 length: 13 residues. The CDR3 DNA is TGTGCCAGCAGCGGGACTTCGCGTGACACCATATATTTT. This translates into CASSGTSRDTIYF. The full variable domain, completed using reference TRBV5-4 and TRBJ1-3, is ETGVTQSPTHLIKTRGQQVTLRCSSQSGHNTVSWYQQALGQGPQFIFQYYREEENGRGNFPPRFSGLQFPNYSSELNVNALELDDSALYLCASSGTSRDTIYFGEGSWLTVV.

This clonotype was seen a few times. The chain combines TRBV6-1 with TRBJ1-3, with TRBD1 as a possible D gene (6 bases). CDR1 and CDR2 (germline): MNHNS, SASEGT. This CDR3 contains 13 residues. V was clipped by 8 bases and J by 2 bases, with 10 bases between them. CDR3 DNA: TGTGCCAGCTCCGAGGGGGCTGGAAACACCATATATTTT. It yields the protein CASSEGAGNTIYF.

V is TRBV7-3 and J is TRBJ1-2, with 7 bases aligning to TRBD1. Unmatched junction bases numbered 6, after V lost 4 bases and J lost 10 bases. The CDR3 is made up of 12 amino acids. Per the germline V gene, CDR1 is SGHTA and CDR2 is FQGTGA. CDR3 protein: CASSSSQGNYTF. The CDR3 DNA is TGTGCCAGCAGCTCCTCACAGGGGAACTACACCTTC.

The V and J genes are TRBV12-3 or TRBV12-4 and TRBJ1-2; the D is unclear. The CDR3 length is 14 residues. V lost 4 bases and J lost 2, with 11 bases in between. CDR3 coding DNA: TGTGCCAGCAGTTCAGAGCGCGGGAACTATGGCTACACCTTC. This codes for CASSSERGNYGYTF.